Presented here are 11 T cell receptor beta chains from one specimen sequenced in a study of sequential checkpoint blockade in melanoma. Regarding treatment: randomized to nivolumab then ipilimumab (arm A) or the reverse (arm B). Here immunoSEQ multiplex PCR was the method, and the copy in TCRdb shows in-frame clones only, minus some. The sample yields 5,500 to 6,500 clones, around 57% seen once. Sequences were derived from CD8+ T cells sorted from blood (inferred from file names), sampled from a patient given nivolumab and ipilimumab in sequence. These receptor sequences come from a human donor with melanoma.

V and J are TRBV2 and TRBJ2-5, with TRBD2 matching 11 bases. TRBJ2-7 matches the DNA end more closely, so the J call is doubtful. Germline V gene lookup returns CDR1 SNHLY and CDR2 FYNNEI. There are 15 residues in the CDR3. CDR3 loop: CASSETSGVPYEQYF. DNA for the CDR3: TGTGCCAGCAGTGAGACTAGCGGGGTCCCCTACGAGCAGTACTTC.

The V call is TRBV5-6, the J call TRBJ2-7; D perhaps matches TRBD1 (6 bases). This CDR3 has 14 amino acids. V was trimmed by 2 bases and J by 3 bases, leaving 12 bases between them. CDR1 SGHDT and CDR2 YYEEEE come from the germline V gene. Written as DNA, the CDR3 is TGTGCCAGCAGCTTCTGGGACACTTTCTACGAGCAGTACTTC. Protein sequence: CASSFWDTFYEQYF.

V is TRBV11-1 and J is TRBJ2-3; TRBD2 aligns across 11 bases. The CDR3 sequence is 18 residues long. CDR1 is SGHAT and CDR2 is FQDESV in the germline V gene (reference sequence). J was trimmed by 4 bases and V by 1 base; bases with no gene match: 10. This chain's CDR3 is CASSLEGLAEQNADTQYF. The CDR3, as DNA: TGTGCCAGCAGCTTAGAGGGACTAGCGGAACAAAATGCAGATACGCAGTATTTT.

J is TRBJ2-3 and V is TRBV5-1, with 8 bases fitting TRBD1. The CDR3 runs 12 residues. The ends lost 6 bases at V and 6 bases at J; junction bases unmatched: 3. Per the germline V gene, CDR1 is SGHRS and CDR2 is YFSETQ. The CDR3 here is CASTQGADTQYF. The DNA for the CDR3 is TGCGCCAGCACCCAGGGGGCGGATACGCAGTATTTT.

The V call is TRBV29-1, the J call TRBJ1-4; 10 positions agree with TRBD1. The trim removed 5 bases at V and 5 bases at J, leaving 2 bases unmatched. Germline CDR1 reads SQVTM; CDR2 reads ANQGSEA. This CDR3 comprises 13 residues. This CDR3 is CSVPGQGNEKLFF. CDR3 DNA sequence: TGCAGCGTTCCGGGACAGGGGAATGAAAAACTGTTTTTT.

About this clone: Additional DNA sequences in this sample encode the identical CDR3. This sequence joins TRBV7-9 and TRBJ1-2; D might be TRBD1 (6 bases). V was shortened by 4 bases and J by 4 bases, with 10 bases between the two germline ends. Germline V gene lookup returns CDR1 SEHNR and CDR2 FQNEAQ (reference sequence). CDR3 length: 13 amino acids. The DNA for the CDR3 is TGTGCCAGCAGCTCCCGGGACATCTATGGCTACACCTTC. As protein: CASSSRDIYGYTF.

A few counts support this clone. The chain links TRBV6-5 to TRBJ2-7; TRBD1 matches at 10 bases. Unmatched junction bases numbered 5, after V lost 6 bases and J lost 0 bases. The CDR3 spans 15 residues. Germline-derived CDR1 and CDR2 are MNHEY and SVGAGI. CDR3 residues: CASSQGTGDSYEQYF. The CDR3 DNA sequence: TGTGCCAGCAGCCAGGGGACAGGGGACTCCTACGAGCAGTACTTC.

This clone was found once. The V call is TRBV2, the J call TRBJ2-3, with TRBD1 identical over 9 bases. J lost 1 base, V lost 6 bases, and 8 bases had no gene match. CDR1 SNHLY and CDR2 FYNNEI come from the germline V gene. This CDR3 is built from 16 residues. The DNA for the CDR3 is TGTGCCAGCAGCTGGTCCGGGACAGGGCGCACAGATACGCAGTATTTT. Its translation: CASSWSGTGRTDTQYF.

This clone turned up a few times. The chain employs TRBV5-5 and TRBJ1-6, with D unclear. The CDR3 totals 17 residues. Germline V gene sequence: CDR1 SGHKS, CDR2 YYEKEE (reference sequence). The V and J ends lost 4 bases and 0 bases respectively, with 14 bases between them. CDR3 loop: CASSQTPESSYNSPLHF. The CDR3 coding sequence is TGTGCCAGCAGCCAGACTCCGGAAAGCTCCTATAATTCACCCCTCCACTTT.

This clone has just a few counts. This chain uses TRBV29-1 with TRBJ1-2; D gene ambiguous. Germline CDR1 and CDR2: SQVTM and ANQGSEA. V was shortened by 0 bases and J by 2 bases, with 10 bases between the two germline ends. The CDR3 consists of 14 residues. The CDR3 DNA is TGCAGCGTTGAAGAGGCCCTTCGAAACTATGGCTACACCTTC. As protein: CSVEEALRNYGYTF.

V and J are TRBV30 and TRBJ2-5, with TRBD2 as a possible D gene (7 bases). V lost 3 bases and J lost 5, with 16 bases in between. The CDR3 sequence is 14 residues long. Germline loops: CDR1 GTSNPN, CDR2 SVGIG (reference sequence). This chain's CDR3 is CAWSEGGGWETQYF. The CDR3 nucleotides are TGTGCCTGGAGCGAAGGGGGAGGGTGGGAGACCCAGTACTTC.